The clone carrying this TCR beta chain was counted at least ten times. Its antigen is undetermined. These data are taken from a study of T cell repertoires in cytomegalovirus infection. The wider study: Use of recently identified HLA-C-restricted and well-studied HLA-B-restricted CMV epitopes was part of the study. Matching HLA type and CMV infection were both indicated by public TCR beta signatures. Study-wide findings and caveats: HLA-C-restricted CMV clonotypes gave the most frequent clonotype in two of eight donors. Cumulated frequencies of public TCR beta families served to identify carriers of CMV plus the relevant HLA.

The CDR3 spans 13 residues. V was shortened by 2 bases and J by 7 bases, with 9 bases between the two germline ends. The germline CDR1 and CDR2 sequences are SEHNR and FQNEAQ (reference sequence). MiXCR, run by TCRdb on the reads, gives a single entry per CDR3 protein. The sample has 700,000 to 950,000 distinct CDR3 sequences, 32% seen once; the top ten hold under 15%. Specimen: cultured CD8+ T cells from PBMCs, collected from culture after CMV antigen stimulation. The J gene is TRBJ2-1, the V gene TRBV7-9, with TRBD1 as a possible D gene (5 bases). The sequence derives from a human donor in good health (CMV status not recorded). Some clones in this sample may be carry-over from other donors' samples. The CDR3 DNA follows: TGTGCCAGCAGCTTATGGCGACAGAATGAGCAGTTCTTC. The encoded protein is CASSLWRQNEQFF.